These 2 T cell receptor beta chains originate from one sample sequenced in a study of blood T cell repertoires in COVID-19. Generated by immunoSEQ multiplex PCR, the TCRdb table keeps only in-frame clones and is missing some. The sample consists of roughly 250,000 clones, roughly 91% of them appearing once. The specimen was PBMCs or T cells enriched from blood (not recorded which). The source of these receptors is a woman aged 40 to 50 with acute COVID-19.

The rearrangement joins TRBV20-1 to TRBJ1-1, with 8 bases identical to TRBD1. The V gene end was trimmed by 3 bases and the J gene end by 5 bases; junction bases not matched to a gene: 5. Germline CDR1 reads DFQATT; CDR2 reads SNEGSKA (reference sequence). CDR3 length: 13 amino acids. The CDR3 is CSASTGGRTEAFF. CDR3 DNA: TGCAGTGCTAGTACAGGGGGGAGGACTGAAGCTTTCTTT.

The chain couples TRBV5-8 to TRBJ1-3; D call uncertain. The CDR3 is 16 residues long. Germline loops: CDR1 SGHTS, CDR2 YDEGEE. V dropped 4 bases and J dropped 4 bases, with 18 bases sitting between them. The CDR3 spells CASSLGSTRLGNTIYF. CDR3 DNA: TGTGCCAGCAGCCTTGGATCGACTCGTCTCGGAAACACCATATATTTT. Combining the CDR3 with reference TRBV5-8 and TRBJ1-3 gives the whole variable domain EAGVTQSPTHLIKTRGQQATLRCSPISGHTSVYWYQQALGLGLQFLLWYDEGEERNRGNFPPRFSGRQFPNYSSELNVNALELEDSALYLCASSLGSTRLGNTIYFGEGSWLTVV.